These 29 T cell receptor beta chains originate from one sample sequenced in a study of blood T cell repertoires in COVID-19. The table came from immunoSEQ multiplex PCR; TCRdb's copy has only in-frame clones and leaves some out. The sample contains 190,000 or so clones, approximately 88% of which appear only once. The sequenced sample was PBMCs or T cells enriched from blood (not recorded which). The receptors originated from a man in his late teens or twenties with acute COVID-19.

The J gene is TRBJ1-2, the V gene TRBV27, with D possibly TRBD1 on 6 matching bases. The V end lost 3 bases, the J end lost 8 bases, and 13 bases lay between the germline ends. Germline V gene sequence: CDR1 MNHEY, CDR2 SMNVEV (reference sequence). This CDR3 is 13 amino acids long. CDR3 amino acids: CASSFVQGGGYTF. DNA for the CDR3: TGTGCCAGCAGTTTCGTACAGGGTGGCGGCTACACCTTC.

The count of this clone is one. The rearrangement links TRBV30 to TRBJ1-5, with a tentative D call TRBD1 (5 bases). Trimming removed 2 bases from V and 5 bases from J, with 10 bases in between. Germline CDR1 and CDR2: GTSNPN and SVGIG (reference sequence). The CDR3 has 13 residues. The CDR3 DNA follows: TGTGCCTGGAGTCCGGGGGGGGATCAGCCCCAGCATTTT. Amino acid sequence: CAWSPGGDQPQHF.

This sequence joins TRBV12-3 or TRBV12-4 and TRBJ1-2, with D maybe TRBD1 (5 bases). This CDR3 spans 13 amino acids. Trimming removed 3 bases at V and 7 bases at J, with 12 bases between. CDR3 residues: CASSLGLSGGYTF. DNA of the CDR3: TGTGCCAGCAGTTTGGGGCTATCAGGTGGCTACACCTTC.

The chain couples TRBV4-2 to TRBJ2-1; TRBD2 matches at 9 bases. V was pared by 0 bases and J by 7 bases, with 10 bases of the junction left unmatched. The V gene's germline CDR1 is LGHNA and CDR2 YNFKEQ. The CDR3 loop spans 17 amino acids. CDR3: CASSQDIVLAGSNEQFF. For the CDR3, the DNA is TGTGCCAGCAGCCAAGATATCGTCCTAGCGGGATCGAATGAGCAGTTCTTC.

This rearrangement joins TRBV28 to TRBJ1-2; the D gene is possibly TRBD1 (5 bases). Germline CDR1 is MDHEN and CDR2 is SYDVKM. The CDR3 is made up of 13 amino acids. V was trimmed by 3 bases and J by 5 bases, leaving 10 bases between them. As DNA, the CDR3 is TGTGCCAGCAGTTTCGGGGGGGGTTATGGCTACACCTTC. Encoded protein: CASSFGGGYGYTF.

The count of this clone is one. This rearrangement joins TRBV6-5 to TRBJ1-1, with D tentatively TRBD1 (5 bases). CDR1 and CDR2 (germline): MNHEY, SVGAGI. Trimming left V 6 bases short and J 3 bases short, with 14 bases between. The CDR3 has 14 amino acids. CDR3 sequence reads: CASSRGDKHTEAFF. CDR3 DNA sequence: TGTGCCAGCAGCCGGGGGGATAAGCACACTGAAGCTTTCTTT.

This sequence joins TRBV21-1 and TRBJ1-5; the table names TRBD1, a call not compared with the DNA. TRBV21-1 constitutes a pseudogene. The CDR3 contains 18 residues. The CDR3 loop is CASSKVGTGEEGNQPQHF. The DNA for the CDR3 is TGTGCCAGCAGCAAAGTTGGGACAGGGGAGGAAGGCAATCAGCCCCAGCATTTT.

The chain uses TRBV28 and TRBJ2-5; TRBD2 matches at 7 bases. The CDR3 spans 16 residues. With 3 bases clipped from V and 9 bases from J, the junction kept 16 bases outside the gene matches. The germline CDR1 and CDR2 sequences are MDHEN and SYDVKM. CDR3 nucleotides: TGTGCCAGCAGTTTCTTCAGCGGGACTCTGGGGGAAGCCCAGTACTTC. Translated, it gives CASSFFSGTLGEAQYF.

This chain joins TRBV4-2 and TRBJ1-1, with D perhaps matching TRBD1 (5 bases). Deletions cut 3 bases from V and 0 bases from J, with 14 bases between. Looked up from germline, CDR1 is LGHNA and CDR2 is YNFKEQ. This CDR3 region has 16 residues. CDR3 nucleotides: TGTGCCAGCAGCCACCAGGGAAGGACTATGAACACTGAAGCTTTCTTT. Encoded protein: CASSHQGRTMNTEAFF.

This chain connects TRBV18 to TRBJ2-1; D perhaps matches TRBD1 (6 bases). V was shortened by 2 bases and J by 0 bases, with 8 bases between the two germline ends. Germline loops: CDR1 KGHSH, CDR2 LQKENI. The CDR3 extends over 15 amino acids. The CDR3 sequence: CASSPDRYSYNEQFF. CDR3 coding DNA: TGTGCCAGCTCACCAGACAGGTACTCCTACAATGAGCAGTTCTTC.

J is TRBJ1-5 and V is TRBV28, with TRBD1 identical over 8 bases. V lost 2 bases, J lost 3 bases, and 6 bases stayed unmatched. The CDR3 has 16 amino acids. Germline lookup yields CDR1 MDHEN and CDR2 SYDVKM. The CDR3 sequence is CASSLRTGSLNQPQHF. CDR3 coding DNA: TGTGCCAGCAGTTTAAGGACAGGGTCTCTCAATCAGCCCCAGCATTTT. Complete variable domain (other parts from reference TRBV28 and TRBJ1-5): DVKVTQSSRYLVKRTGEKVFLECVQDMDHENMFWYRQDPGLGLRLIYFSYDVKMKEKGDIPEGYSVSREKKERFSLILESASTNQTSMYLCASSLRTGSLNQPQHFGDGTRLSIL.

The CDR3 region is CAWSARASRRGYTF. The DNA of the CDR3 is TGTGCCTGGAGTGCCAGGGCTTCTCGTCGGGGCTACACCTTC. The rearrangement links TRBV30 to TRBJ1-2, with D perhaps matching TRBD1 (5 bases). The CDR3 sequence is 14 residues long. V gave up 1 base and J gave up 8 bases, with 17 bases separating them. Germline CDR1 is GTSNPN and CDR2 is SVGIG (reference sequence).

This clone was detected only once. The rearrangement links TRBV14 to TRBJ2-5; 8 bases agree with TRBD1. The V and J ends lost 0 bases and 10 bases, in that order; junction bases with no gene match: 4. This CDR3 contains 13 residues. The germline CDR1 and CDR2 sequences are SGHDN and FVKESK. CDR3 nucleotide sequence: TGTGCCAGCAGCCAAGATGCGACAGGGGACCAGTACTTC. Its translation is CASSQDATGDQYF.

The chain joins TRBV19 to TRBJ1-1; 7 bases line up with TRBD1. V was clipped by 6 bases and J by 11 bases; unmatched bases: 9. CDR3 length: 12 residues. Germline V lookup: CDR1 LNHDA, CDR2 SQIVND (reference sequence). CDR3: CASRTGQDGAFF. The CDR3 bases are TGTGCCAGTAGGACTGGACAGGACGGGGCTTTCTTT.

For the CDR3, the DNA is TGCGCCAGCAGTCTAAGCCCGACTAGCTCAATTGAGGACTACAATGAGCAGTTCTTC. Amino acid sequence: CASSLSPTSSIEDYNEQFF. V and J are TRBV5-1 and TRBJ2-1, with TRBD2 matching over 7 bases. Trimming took 5 bases from V and 3 from J; bases not matched to a gene: 20. The CDR3 is 19 residues long. Germline V gives CDR1 SGHRS, CDR2 YFSETQ.

The chain joins TRBV18 to TRBJ2-7, with D possibly matching TRBD1 (5 bases). This CDR3 has 13 residues. Per the germline V gene, CDR1 is KGHSH and CDR2 is LQKENI. V gave up 3 bases and J gave up 7 bases, with 13 bases separating them. The CDR3 DNA reads TGTGCCAGCTCACCGCCAGGGCGATGGGAGCAGTACTTC. This sequence encodes CASSPPGRWEQYF.

The gene calls are TRBV6-2 or TRBV6-3 and TRBJ2-7, with TRBD1 matching over 9 bases. CDR1 and CDR2 from the germline V gene are MNHEY and SVGEGT. The CDR3 extends over 16 amino acids. Trimming at V came to 0 bases and at J to 2 bases, leaving 5 bases not matched to a gene. The CDR3 loop reads CASSYSSGQGPYEQYF. CDR3 nucleotide sequence: TGTGCCAGCAGTTACTCATCGGGACAGGGACCCTACGAGCAGTACTTC.

The chain employs TRBV7-9 and TRBJ1-1; the D gene is possibly TRBD1 (6 bases). Germline assignment: CDR1 SEHNR and CDR2 FQNEAQ (reference sequence). The CDR3 extends over 15 amino acids. V gave up 5 bases and J gave up 3 bases, with 16 bases separating them. The CDR3 DNA sequence: TGTGCCAGCAGCGCAACAGGGTCGTGGTACACTGAAGCTTTCTTT. Its protein product is CASSATGSWYTEAFF. Full variable domain (rest looked up from reference TRBV7-9 and TRBJ1-1): DTGVSQNPRHKITKRGQNVTFRCDPISEHNRLYWYRQTLGQGPEFLTYFQNEAQLEKSRLLSDRFSAERPKGSFSTLEIQRTEQGDSAMYLCASSATGSWYTEAFFGQGTRLTVV.

The chain recombines TRBV4-2 with TRBJ1-4, with D possibly matching TRBD1 (6 bases). V was clipped by 0 bases and J by 3 bases, with 11 bases between them. The CDR3 spans 16 residues. Per germline, CDR1 LGHNA and CDR2 YNFKEQ. The CDR3 DNA is TGTGCCAGCAGCCAAGATGAGGGGGTGGCTAATGAAAAACTGTTTTTT. Protein product: CASSQDEGVANEKLFF.

The V call is TRBV2, the J call TRBJ1-6; no definite D call. Between the trimmed V and J ends, which lost 0 bases and 8 bases, there was a span of 14 bases. The CDR3 has 16 amino acids. The germline V gene encodes CDR1 SNHLY and CDR2 FYNNEI. The CDR3 sequence is CASSEALLGRYSPLHF. CDR3 coding DNA: TGTGCCAGCAGTGAAGCGCTTCTTGGGAGGTATTCACCCCTCCACTTT.

The chain links TRBV9 to TRBJ2-3; weak D call: TRBD1 (5 bases). Germline lookup yields CDR1 SGDLS and CDR2 YYNGEE. Trimming took off 5 bases at V and 4 bases at J, with 14 bases between the two ends. The CDR3 extends over 14 amino acids. The CDR3 reads CASSESQGPDTQYF. In DNA, the CDR3 is TGTGCCAGCAGTGAGAGCCAGGGCCCAGATACGCAGTATTTT.

This rearrangement joins TRBV7-3 to TRBJ2-1; 10 nucleotides line up with TRBD2. The germline CDR1 and CDR2 sequences are SGHTA and FQGTGA. The V segment lost 5 bases and the J segment 0 bases; nucleotides outside the gene matches: 13. The CDR3 is made up of 19 amino acids. The CDR3 DNA follows: TGTGCCAGCAGCAAAAGGGGACCACTAGCGGGGCACTCCTACAATGAGCAGTTCTTC. Its protein is CASSKRGPLAGHSYNEQFF.

The chain uses TRBV21-1 and TRBJ2-7; the table's D call TRBD1 went unverified against the DNA. TRBV21-1 is shown as a pseudogene. This CDR3 is 23 amino acids long. CDR3: CASSIPDQLQGDLRSGDNYEQYF. As DNA, the CDR3 is TGTGCCAGCAGCATCCCTGACCAATTACAGGGCGACCTCCGAAGTGGGGATAACTACGAGCAGTACTTC.

For the CDR3, the DNA is TGTGCCAGTGAGGGGGGCAATCAGCCCCAGCATTTT. Amino acids: CASEGGNQPQHF. V usage is TRBV19 and J usage is TRBJ1-5; TRBD1 is a possible D gene (6 bases). CDR1 and CDR2 (germline): LNHDA, SQIVND (reference sequence). V was trimmed by 8 bases and J by 2 bases, leaving 7 bases between them. The CDR3 sequence is 12 residues long. Based on the CDR3 plus reference TRBV19 and TRBJ1-5, the full variable domain is DGGITQSPKYLFRKEGQNVTLSCEQNLNHDAMYWYRQDPGQGLRLIYYSQIVNDFQKGDIAEGYSVSREKKESFPLTVTSAQKNPTAFYLCASEGGNQPQHFGDGTRLSIL.

The chain links TRBV2 to TRBJ2-3, with D possibly TRBD2 on 6 matching bases. The CDR3 length is 14 residues. Per germline, CDR1 SNHLY and CDR2 FYNNEI. Trimming took 8 bases from V and 5 from J, leaving 17 bases between them. CDR3 residues: CASGQGGTQDTQYF. CDR3 coding DNA: TGTGCCAGCGGTCAAGGCGGGACCCAAGATACGCAGTATTTT.

This chain links TRBV2 with TRBJ1-2; 7 nucleotides agree with TRBD1. This CDR3 contains 14 residues. Germline V gene data show CDR1 as SNHLY and CDR2 as FYNNEI. The trim removed 3 bases at V and 8 bases at J, leaving 9 bases unmatched. The CDR3 reads CASSEGQGVKGYTF. CDR3 nucleotide sequence: TGTGCCAGCAGTGAGGGCCAGGGGGTTAAGGGCTACACCTTC.

The chain joins TRBV23-1 to TRBJ2-3, with D tentatively TRBD2 (5 bases). TRBV23-1 carries the ORF label, with uncertain function. CDR3 length: 16 residues. V was clipped by 4 bases and J by 2 bases, with 16 bases between them. The CDR3 loop reads CASSPPEEGITDTQYF. CDR3 in DNA: TGCGCCAGCAGTCCCCCCGAAGAGGGTATCACAGATACGCAGTATTTT.

This chain links TRBV7-8 with TRBJ2-5; D is possibly TRBD1 (5 bases). Germline-derived CDR1 and CDR2 are SGHVS and FQNEAQ. The CDR3 extends over 14 amino acids. V lost 6 bases, J lost 7 bases, and 18 bases lay in between. Here the CDR3 reads CASSSLQGKWTQYF. The CDR3 coding sequence is TGTGCCAGCAGTTCGCTCCAGGGCAAGTGGACCCAGTACTTC.

The chain couples TRBV5-6 to TRBJ1-2; 10 bases match TRBD1. V was pared by 1 base and J by 8 bases, with 11 bases of the junction left unmatched. The germline V gene has CDR1 SGHDT and CDR2 YYEEEE. CDR3 size: 16 residues. The CDR3 reads CASSLSGTGVVEGYTF. In DNA, the CDR3 is TGTGCCAGCAGCTTGTCCGGGACAGGGGTTGTTGAGGGCTACACCTTC.